These 2 T cell receptor beta chains originate from one sample sequenced in a study of CD8 T cells in ankylosing spondylitis. Their antigens remain unidentified. TCRdb independently ran MiXCR on the 5' RACE reads; one entry per CDR3 protein. Of some 450,000 distinct CDR3 sequences in the sample, more than 15% were seen once. Findings of the study overall: Seemingly distinctive of ankylosing spondylitis blood was a TCR beta motif formed by eight highly homologous variants.

The sample taken for sequencing was blood, either unsorted or a sorted T cell fraction (not recorded which). The receptors originated from a male donor with ankylosing spondylitis.

The J gene is TRBJ2-2, the V gene TRBV29-1, with D tentatively TRBD1 (7 bases). Germline CDR1 and CDR2: SQVTM and ANQGSEA. The CDR3 loop spans 15 amino acids. V was trimmed by 7 bases and J by 6 bases, leaving 21 bases between them. As DNA, the CDR3 is TGCAGCGCCCGGACAGGTCAAGGGGGGCCCGGGGAGCTGTTTTTT. This codes for CSARTGQGGPGELFF.

This clonotype was detected only a few times. V usage is TRBV29-1 and J usage is TRBJ2-5; D could derive from TRBD1 or TRBD2 (8 bases each). The germline V gene has CDR1 SQVTM and CDR2 ANQGSEA. This CDR3 has 15 amino acids. Trimming removed 7 bases at V and 2 bases at J, with 20 bases between. The CDR3 nucleotides read TGCAGCGCCCCACCGGGGGGGACAGGTCAAGAGACCCAGTACTTC. It specifies CSAPPGGTGQETQYF.